These 11 T cell receptor beta chains were sequenced from one sample in a study of CD8 T cells in ankylosing spondylitis. These receptors have no identified antigens. Study results and limitations: A TCR beta motif of several highly homologous variants appeared characteristic of ankylosing spondylitis blood.

Via MiXCR, TCRdb re-called the 5' RACE reads, giving one row per CDR3 protein. The data hold around 770,000 distinct CDR3 sequences, with about 12% observed a single time. Sequenced: blood, either unsorted or a sorted T cell fraction (not recorded which). Receptors originate from a male donor with ankylosing spondylitis.

At least ten counts were recorded for this clonotype. This chain connects TRBV7-8 to TRBJ2-7; 7 bases are shared with TRBD2. Germline-derived CDR1 and CDR2 are SGHVS and FQNEAQ. The length of the CDR3 is 17 residues. Trimming removed 0 bases from V and 7 bases from J; junction bases left unmatched: 15. CDR3 coding DNA: TGTGCCAGCAGCTTAGCGCGGCCAGGGAGGGGTTTGGGTGAGCAGTACTTC. It is translated as CASSLARPGRGLGEQYF. Full variable domain (outside the CDR3, taken from reference TRBV7-8 and TRBJ2-7): GAGVSQSPRYKVAKRGQDVALRCDPISGHVSLFWYQQALGQGPEFLTYFQNEAQLDKSGLPSDRFFAERPEGSVSTLKIQRTQQEDSAVYLCASSLARPGRGLGEQYFGPGTRLTVT.

The table lists this clonotype with many counts. This rearrangement joins TRBV29-1 to TRBJ1-1, with D tentatively TRBD1 (5 bases). Trimming cost V 6 bases and J 3 bases, with 14 bases left between them. The CDR3 has 13 residues. CDR1 is SQVTM, CDR2 ANQGSEA, per germline. The CDR3 loop reads CSVTETWDTEAFF. In nucleotides, the CDR3 is TGCAGCGTGACAGAAACTTGGGACACTGAAGCTTTCTTT.

J is TRBJ2-7 and V is TRBV12-3 or TRBV12-4, with 9 positions matching TRBD2. The CDR3 length is 17 residues. The V and J ends lost 7 bases and 6 bases, in that order; junction bases with no gene match: 19. The CDR3 is CASTARQLTSGSSEQYF. In DNA, the CDR3 is TGTGCCAGCACCGCTCGACAATTGACTAGCGGAAGTTCCGAGCAGTACTTC.

This clonotype was seen only a few times. The chain is built from TRBV20-1 and TRBJ1-4; D gene ambiguous. The CDR3 runs 13 residues. Trimming pared 4 bases from V and 5 bases from J, leaving 11 bases between. Per germline, CDR1 DFQATT and CDR2 SNEGSKA (reference sequence). The CDR3 spells CSAIDPRNEKLFF. The CDR3 DNA is TGCAGTGCTATAGACCCGAGGAATGAAAAACTGTTTTTT.

In this sample, this clonotype turned up a few times. J is TRBJ2-1 and V is TRBV3-1; 7 positions agree with TRBD2. CDR3 length equals 14 residues. Germline trimming cut 5 bases from V and 8 bases from J; bases unmatched to any gene: 9. CDR1 and CDR2 (germline): LGHDT, YNNKEL (reference sequence). CDR3 residues: CASSSGTKGYEQFF. DNA of the CDR3: TGTGCCAGCAGCTCCGGGACTAAGGGCTATGAGCAGTTCTTC.

In DNA, the CDR3 is TGTGCCAGCAGCTTAGGTAGGATCGCTGCCACAGATACGCAGTATTTT. Translated, it gives CASSLGRIAATDTQYF. J is TRBJ2-3 and V is TRBV11-3; D unclear. CDR3 length equals 16 residues. Germline lookup yields CDR1 SGHNT and CDR2 YENEEA. The V and J ends lost 1 base and 2 bases respectively, with 13 bases between them.

This sequence joins TRBV6-2 or TRBV6-3 and TRBJ2-7, with D hard to call. V was shortened by 6 bases and J by 5 bases, with 8 bases between the two germline ends. Germline V gives CDR1 MNHEY, CDR2 SVGEGT. This CDR3 has 11 amino acids. CDR3 nucleotide sequence: TGTGCCAGCAGAAGGACCCACGAGCAGTACTTC. Its protein is CASRRTHEQYF.

This clonotype was detected only a few times. The J gene is TRBJ2-7, the V gene TRBV7-2, with 7 nucleotides matching TRBD2. V lost 1 base and J lost 6; bases outside the gene matches: 6. This CDR3 has 14 amino acids. CDR1 is SGHTA, CDR2 FQGNSA, per germline. The CDR3 is CASSLGGGDGEQYF. Here the CDR3 DNA reads TGTGCCAGCAGCTTAGGGGGGGGAGATGGCGAGCAGTACTTC.

This clonotype has more than one count but fewer than ten. The chain couples TRBV5-1 to TRBJ2-7; TRBD2 matches at 7 bases. This CDR3 region has 13 residues. With 7 bases clipped from V and 4 bases from J, the junction kept 8 bases outside the gene matches. Germline CDR1 SGHRS, CDR2 YFSETQ. CDR3 residues: CASAIREGYEQYF. In nucleotides, the CDR3 is TGCGCCAGCGCCATTAGGGAGGGTTACGAGCAGTACTTC.

This clonotype appeared many times. The rearrangement links TRBV12-3 or TRBV12-4 to TRBJ2-7; TRBD1 might be the D (5 bases). This CDR3 spans 15 amino acids. Trimming shortened V by 6 bases and J by 5 bases, and 20 bases separated the two germline ends. The CDR3 here is CASRRKGQGVHEQYF. The DNA of the CDR3 is TGTGCCAGCAGACGGAAGGGGCAGGGTGTCCACGAGCAGTACTTC.

This chain joins TRBV20-1 and TRBJ2-7; D is possibly TRBD1 (6 bases). The CDR3 length is 16 residues. Germline V gene lookup returns CDR1 DFQATT and CDR2 SNEGSKA (reference sequence). Trimming stripped 0 bases from V and 5 bases from J, with 20 bases between. The CDR3 coding sequence is TGCAGTGCTAGAGATTCCCCCCAACTTAACAGGGACGAGCAGTACTTC. Protein: CSARDSPQLNRDEQYF.